The TCR beta chain described here comes from a study of blood T cell repertoires in COVID-19. For the study at large: In each case, the material was cDNA or gDNA derived from T cells, B-cell-depleted T cells, or PBMCs.

Individuals aged about 18 to 90 years were recruited from about two dozen US areas. Cohort placement rested on clinical history that participants reported themselves. Produced via immunoSEQ multiplex PCR; TCRdb's table is partial and in-frame only. The repertoire consists of a few hundred thousand clones, with 87% occurring once and the leading ten covering about 6.1%. Sequencing used PBMCs or T cells enriched from blood (not recorded which). The sequence derives from a middle-aged woman who had recovered from COVID-19.

CDR3 sequence: CASSYEREFTEQFF. CDR3 bases: TGTGCCAGTAGCTACGAGCGGGAGTTTACTGAGCAGTTCTTC. The gene calls are TRBV19 and TRBJ2-1; 8 bases are shared with TRBD2. From germline, CDR1 is LNHDA and CDR2 SQIVND (reference sequence). The J segment lost 9 bases and the V segment lost 6 bases, leaving 10 bases of the junction unmatched. The CDR3 length is 14 residues.